Sequencing of this TCR beta chain was carried out in a study of cytomegalovirus exposure and HLA in healthy donors. It was with 60 Vbeta and 13 Jbeta primers that the PCR ran. Sequenced by immunoSEQ multiplex PCR; TCRdb stores in-frame clones only, minus some. The sample shows over 250,000 clones, roughly 70% of them seen only once. This CDR3 contains 15 residues. The trim removed 6 bases at V and 7 bases at J, leaving 8 bases unmatched. CDR1 SQVTM and CDR2 ANQGSEA come from the germline V gene. Findings and limits, study-wide: Within an earlier analysis, most TCR beta V segments proved productive either about 90% or about 30% of the time. Owing to their indistinguishability, certain V segments, notably TRBV6-2 and TRBV6-3, were excluded. Analysis performed later showed TCR beta chains linked to HLA being more clonally expanded than equally common others.

About this clone itself: The antigen remains undetermined.

Source material: PBMCs. The clonotype comes from a female donor in good health and CMV-seronegative. The chain is built from TRBV29-1 and TRBJ2-1; 14 positions match TRBD2. Here the CDR3 reads CSVTGTSGSLNEQFF. DNA of the CDR3: TGCAGCGTCACCGGGACTAGCGGGAGTCTAAATGAGCAGTTCTTC.